This entry concerns a single T cell receptor (beta chain). The antigen is not known. This specimen comes from a study of T cell responses to AZD1222 COVID-19 vaccine. This CDR3 has 13 amino acids. With 5 bases clipped from V and 2 bases from J, the junction kept 3 bases outside the gene matches. Produced via immunoSEQ multiplex PCR; TCRdb's table is partial and in-frame only. The table shows approximately 150,000 clones, with 90% occurring only once. Whole-study results and caveats: The study reported that nearly half of spike-specific TCRs target unmutated variant regions. White British donors predominated, females outnumbered males, and clonal diversity was possibly underestimated. Once two AZD1222 doses were given, Spike-specific TCR breadth and depth went up. Repertoires were collected only later (after the peak T cell response had occurred).

This rearrangement joins TRBV12-3 or TRBV12-4 to TRBJ2-7, with TRBD1 matching over 7 bases. This receptor was identified in an adult in good health. The sequences come from peripheral blood, collected on day 0 of AZD1222 vaccination. CDR3 residues: CASSAQGAYEQYF. CDR3 DNA sequence: TGTGCCAGCAGTGCTCAGGGGGCCTACGAGCAGTACTTC.